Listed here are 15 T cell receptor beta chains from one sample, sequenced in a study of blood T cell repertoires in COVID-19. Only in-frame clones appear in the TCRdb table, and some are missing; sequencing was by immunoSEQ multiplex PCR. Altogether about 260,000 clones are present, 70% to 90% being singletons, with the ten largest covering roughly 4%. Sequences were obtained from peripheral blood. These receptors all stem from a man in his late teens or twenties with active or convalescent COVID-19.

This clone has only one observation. The CDR3 coding sequence is TGTGCCAGCAGCTTTGACAGGGGCGGAGGCTACACCTTC. Translated: CASSFDRGGGYTF. The V gene is TRBV7-3, the J gene TRBJ1-2; TRBD1 aligns across 8 bases. V dropped 3 bases and J dropped 8; count of bases not matched to a gene: 5. The CDR3 runs 13 residues. Per the germline V gene, CDR1 is SGHTA and CDR2 is FQGTGA. The full variable domain, its missing parts supplied by reference TRBV7-3 and TRBJ1-2, is GAGVSQTPSNKVTEKGKYVELRCDPISGHTALYWYRQSLGQGPEFLIYFQGTGAADDSGLPNDRFFAVRPEGSVSTLKIQRTERGDSAVYLCASSFDRGGGYTFGSGTRLTVV.

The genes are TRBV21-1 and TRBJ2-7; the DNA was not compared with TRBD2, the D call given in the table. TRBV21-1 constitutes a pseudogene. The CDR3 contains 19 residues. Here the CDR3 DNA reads TGTGCCAGCAGCAAGATACTAGCGGGAGTGGGGCTATACACCTACGAGCAGTACTTC. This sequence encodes CASSKILAGVGLYTYEQYF.

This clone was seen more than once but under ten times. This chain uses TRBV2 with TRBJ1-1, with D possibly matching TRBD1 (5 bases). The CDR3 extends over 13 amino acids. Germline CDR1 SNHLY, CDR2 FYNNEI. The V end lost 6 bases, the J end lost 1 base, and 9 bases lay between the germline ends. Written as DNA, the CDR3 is TGTGCCAGCAGGCGGGGGACGAACACTGAAGCTTTCTTT. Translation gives CASRRGTNTEAFF.

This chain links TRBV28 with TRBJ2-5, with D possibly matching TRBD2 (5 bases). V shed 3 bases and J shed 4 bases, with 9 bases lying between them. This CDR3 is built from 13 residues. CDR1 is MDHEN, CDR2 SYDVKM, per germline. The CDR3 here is CASSFASTETQYF. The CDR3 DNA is TGTGCCAGCAGTTTTGCTAGCACAGAGACCCAGTACTTC.

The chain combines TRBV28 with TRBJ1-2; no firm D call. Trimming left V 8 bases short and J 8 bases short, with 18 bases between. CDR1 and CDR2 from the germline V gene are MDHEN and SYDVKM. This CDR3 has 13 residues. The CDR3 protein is CASHIGVGSGYTF. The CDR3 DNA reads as TGTGCCAGCCACATCGGGGTCGGATCCGGCTACACCTTC.

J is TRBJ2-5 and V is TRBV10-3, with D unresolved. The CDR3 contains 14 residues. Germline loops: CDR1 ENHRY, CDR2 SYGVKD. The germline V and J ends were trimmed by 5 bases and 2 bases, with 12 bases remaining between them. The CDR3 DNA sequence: TGTGCCATCAGTACTCCCGCCGGGCAAGAGACCCAGTACTTC. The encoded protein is CAISTPAGQETQYF.

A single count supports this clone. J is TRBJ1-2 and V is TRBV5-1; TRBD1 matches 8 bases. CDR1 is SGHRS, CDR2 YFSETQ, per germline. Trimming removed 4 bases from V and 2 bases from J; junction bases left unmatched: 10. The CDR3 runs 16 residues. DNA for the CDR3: TGCGCCAGCAGCCCAGGACAGGGAAGGATAAACTATGGCTACACCTTC. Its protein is CASSPGQGRINYGYTF. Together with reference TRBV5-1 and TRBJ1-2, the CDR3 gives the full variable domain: KAGVTQTPRYLIKTRGQQVTLSCSPISGHRSVSWYQQTPGQGLQFLFEYFSETQRNKGNFPGRFSGRQFSNSRSEMNVSTLELGDSALYLCASSPGQGRINYGYTFGSGTRLTVV.

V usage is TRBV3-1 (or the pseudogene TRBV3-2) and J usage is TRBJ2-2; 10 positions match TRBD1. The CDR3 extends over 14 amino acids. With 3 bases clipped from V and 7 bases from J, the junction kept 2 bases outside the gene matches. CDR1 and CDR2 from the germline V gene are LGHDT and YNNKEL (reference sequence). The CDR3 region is CASSQGQGFGELFF. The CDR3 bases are TGTGCCAGCAGCCAGGGACAGGGGTTCGGGGAGCTGTTTTTT.

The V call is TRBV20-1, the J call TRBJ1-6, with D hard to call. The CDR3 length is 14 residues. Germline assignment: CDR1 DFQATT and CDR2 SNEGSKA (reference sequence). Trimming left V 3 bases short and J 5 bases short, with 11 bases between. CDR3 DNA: TGCAGTGCTAGTTTAAGGCGGGATAATTCACCCCTCCACTTT. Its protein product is CSASLRRDNSPLHF.

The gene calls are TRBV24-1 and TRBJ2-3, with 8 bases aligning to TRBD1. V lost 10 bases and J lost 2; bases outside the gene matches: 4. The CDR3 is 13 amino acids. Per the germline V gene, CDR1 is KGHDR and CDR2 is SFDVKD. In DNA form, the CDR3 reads TGTGCCACTGGACAGGGAGACACAGATACGCAGTATTTT. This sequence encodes CATGQGDTDTQYF.

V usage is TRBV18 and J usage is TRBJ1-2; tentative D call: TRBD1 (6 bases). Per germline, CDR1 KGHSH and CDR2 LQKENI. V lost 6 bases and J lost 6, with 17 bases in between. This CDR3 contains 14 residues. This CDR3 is CASSLDRSFDGYTF. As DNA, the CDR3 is TGTGCCAGCTCCCTCGACAGGAGTTTTGATGGCTACACCTTC. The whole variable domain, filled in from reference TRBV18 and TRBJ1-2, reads NAGVMQNPRHLVRRRGQEARLRCSPMKGHSHVYWYRQLPEEGLKFMVYLQKENIIDESGMPKERFSAEFPKEGPSILRIQQVVRGDSAAYFCASSLDRSFDGYTFGSGTRLTVV.

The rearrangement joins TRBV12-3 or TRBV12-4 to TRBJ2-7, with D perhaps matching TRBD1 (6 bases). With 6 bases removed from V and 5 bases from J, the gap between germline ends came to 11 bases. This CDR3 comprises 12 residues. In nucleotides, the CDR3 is TGTGCCAGCAGCCAGAACAGGGACGAGCAGTACTTC. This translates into CASSQNRDEQYF.

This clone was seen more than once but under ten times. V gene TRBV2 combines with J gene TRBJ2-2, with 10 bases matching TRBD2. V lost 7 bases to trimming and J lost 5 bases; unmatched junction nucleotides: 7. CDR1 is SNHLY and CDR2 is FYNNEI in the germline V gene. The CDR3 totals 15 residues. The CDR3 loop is CASIGLADVTGELFF. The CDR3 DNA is TGTGCCAGCATTGGACTAGCGGATGTGACCGGGGAGCTGTTTTTT.

The CDR3 coding sequence is TGTGCCAGCAGCTTAGATGTCGGGCGGGGGGACCATGAGCAGTTCTTC. As protein: CASSLDVGRGDHEQFF. J is TRBJ2-1 and V is TRBV7-2, with 8 bases lining up with TRBD2. J gave up 8 bases and V 1 base, and 10 bases lay outside the gene matches. Germline V gene sequence: CDR1 SGHTA, CDR2 FQGNSA. This CDR3 region has 16 residues. Combining the CDR3 with reference TRBV7-2 and TRBJ2-1 gives the whole variable domain GAGVSQSPSNKVTEKGKDVELRCDPISGHTALYWYRQSLGQGLEFLIYFQGNSAPDKSGLPSDRFSAERTGGSVSTLTIQRTQQEDSAVYLCASSLDVGRGDHEQFFGPGTRLTVL.

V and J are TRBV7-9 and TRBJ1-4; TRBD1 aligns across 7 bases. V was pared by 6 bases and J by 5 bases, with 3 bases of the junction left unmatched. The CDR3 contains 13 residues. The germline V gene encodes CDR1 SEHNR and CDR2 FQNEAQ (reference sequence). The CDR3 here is CASSLGQNEKLFF. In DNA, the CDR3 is TGTGCCAGCAGTCTGGGACAGAATGAAAAACTGTTTTTT.